One and the same sample provided the 18 T cell receptor beta chains below, sequenced in a study of T cell responses to AZD1222 COVID-19 vaccine. Some clones are missing from TCRdb's copy, which holds only in-frame ones; the method was immunoSEQ multiplex PCR. The sample shows about 130,000 clones, about 90% of them seen only once. Specimen: peripheral blood, collected on day 0 of AZD1222 vaccination. All receptors come from an adult in good health.

The chain recombines TRBV6-2 or TRBV6-3 with TRBJ2-3; 7 nucleotides align to TRBD2. CDR1 MNHEY and CDR2 SVGEGT come from the germline V gene. After removal of 5 bases from V and 0 bases from J, the junction contained 11 bases not matched to a gene. The CDR3 extends over 17 amino acids. Here the CDR3 reads CASSLIPSGISTDTQYF. As DNA, the CDR3 is TGTGCCAGCAGTCTGATCCCTAGCGGCATTAGCACAGATACGCAGTATTTT.

The rearrangement links TRBV7-9 to TRBJ2-1; a weak D match, TRBD2 (6 bases). CDR1 and CDR2 from the germline V gene are SEHNR and FQNEAQ (reference sequence). This CDR3 spans 14 amino acids. Between the trimmed V and J ends, which lost 4 bases and 2 bases, there was a span of 9 bases. The CDR3 sequence: CASSSWTTYNEQFF. CDR3 nucleotide sequence: TGTGCCAGCAGCTCGTGGACTACCTACAATGAGCAGTTCTTC.

This clone was detected a few times. This sample also contains other DNA sequences that code for the same CDR3. The rearrangement links TRBV5-1 to TRBJ2-3; 9 bases align to TRBD2. This CDR3 is 15 amino acids long. Germline trimming cut 0 bases from V and 3 bases from J; bases unmatched to any gene: 2. Germline V lookup: CDR1 SGHRS, CDR2 YFSETQ. The CDR3 coding sequence is TGCGCCAGCAGCTTGGACGCGGGAGGGACAGATACGCAGTATTTT. Its protein is CASSLDAGGTDTQYF.

V is TRBV19 and J is TRBJ1-5, with a possible D match to TRBD1 (6 bases). The germline V gene encodes CDR1 LNHDA and CDR2 SQIVND (reference sequence). The germline V and J ends were trimmed by 5 bases and 0 bases, with 11 bases remaining between them. The CDR3 has 15 residues. The CDR3: CASSPQGGSNQPQHF. CDR3 bases: TGTGCCAGTAGTCCACAGGGAGGTAGCAATCAGCCCCAGCATTTT.

In its sample, this clone was seen once. The V call is TRBV3-1 (or the pseudogene TRBV3-2), the J call TRBJ1-5; unclear D gene. Looked up from germline, CDR1 is LGHDT and CDR2 is YNNKEL (reference sequence). Trimming left V 4 bases short and J 3 bases short, with 7 bases between. The CDR3 extends over 13 amino acids. CDR3 DNA sequence: TGTGCCAGCAGCCCCGGGCACAATCAGCCCCAGCATTTT. Protein sequence: CASSPGHNQPQHF.

The chain recombines TRBV6-4 with TRBJ1-4; the match to TRBD1 covers 10 bases. Germline CDR1 reads MRHNA; CDR2 reads SNTAGT. The CDR3 loop spans 14 amino acids. After removal of 6 bases from V and 8 bases from J, the junction contained 6 bases not matched to a gene. CDR3 DNA sequence: TGTGCCAGCAGAAACTCGGACAGGGGGGAAAAACTGTTTTTT. This encodes CASRNSDRGEKLFF.

This chain joins TRBV19 and TRBJ2-1; 7 positions agree with TRBD1. The germline V gene encodes CDR1 LNHDA and CDR2 SQIVND (reference sequence). The length of the CDR3 is 17 residues. After removal of 5 bases from V and 7 bases from J, the junction contained 17 bases not matched to a gene. The CDR3 coding sequence is TGTGCCAGTAGTTCCTGGACAGGCCGGGTAGTTGTAAATGAGCAGTTCTTC. It yields the protein CASSSWTGRVVVNEQFF.

The CDR3 DNA reads as TGTGCCAGCAGCGACTTCGGGAGGCCGCTACACAATGAGCAGTTCTTC. Translation: CASSDFGRPLHNEQFF. The chain uses TRBV9 and TRBJ2-1; 7 positions match TRBD2. Trimming at V came to 3 bases and at J to 5 bases, leaving 11 bases not matched to a gene. CDR1 is SGDLS and CDR2 is YYNGEE in the germline V gene. The length of the CDR3 is 16 residues.

This chain's CDR3 is CASSLGGHENFEGGYTF. For the CDR3, the DNA is TGCGCCAGCAGCTTGGGGGGACACGAGAACTTTGAGGGTGGCTACACCTTC. This chain links TRBV5-1 with TRBJ1-2; TRBD1 is a possible D gene (6 bases). This CDR3 contains 17 residues. Germline V gene sequence: CDR1 SGHRS, CDR2 YFSETQ. The V end was cut by 0 bases, the J end by 7 bases, with 22 bases between.

This rearrangement joins TRBV29-1 to TRBJ1-2; perhaps TRBD1 as D (5 bases). The CDR3 runs to 13 residues. Trimming stripped 3 bases from V and 3 bases from J, with 11 bases between. The V gene's germline CDR1 is SQVTM and CDR2 ANQGSEA. The DNA of the CDR3 is TGCAGCGTTGAGGAGGGGCTGTACTATGGCTACACCTTC. Protein sequence: CSVEEGLYYGYTF.

This rearrangement joins TRBV19 to TRBJ2-7, with a weak D call TRBD1 (5 bases). CDR3 length: 13 residues. Trimming left V 5 bases short and J 2 bases short, with 10 bases between. The germline V gene encodes CDR1 LNHDA and CDR2 SQIVND (reference sequence). This chain's CDR3 is CASSPGHPYEQYF. In DNA, the CDR3 is TGTGCCAGTAGTCCCGGACACCCCTACGAGCAGTACTTC. Full variable domain (missing parts from reference TRBV19 and TRBJ2-7): DGGITQSPKYLFRKEGQNVTLSCEQNLNHDAMYWYRQDPGQGLRLIYYSQIVNDFQKGDIAEGYSVSREKKESFPLTVTSAQKNPTAFYLCASSPGHPYEQYFGPGTRLTVT.

The chain recombines TRBV5-1 with TRBJ2-3, with 11 nucleotides matching TRBD2. With 4 bases clipped from V and 3 bases from J, the junction kept 4 bases outside the gene matches. This CDR3 comprises 15 residues. Germline lookup yields CDR1 SGHRS and CDR2 YFSETQ. This chain's CDR3 is CASSTGLAVTDTQYF. Written as DNA, the CDR3 is TGCGCCAGCAGCACGGGACTAGCGGTAACAGATACGCAGTATTTT.

The chain recombines TRBV15 with TRBJ2-5; no definite D call. CDR3 length: 13 residues. The V gene's germline CDR1 is LNHNV and CDR2 YYDKDF (reference sequence). The germline V and J ends were trimmed by 8 bases and 5 bases, with 15 bases remaining between them. CDR3 residues: CATASGVWETQYF. The CDR3, as DNA: TGTGCCACCGCGAGTGGGGTATGGGAGACCCAGTACTTC. Drawing the rest from reference TRBV15 and TRBJ2-5, the complete variable domain is DAMVIQNPRYQVTQFGKPVTLSCSQTLNHNVMYWYQQKSSQAPKLLFHYYDKDFNNEADTPDNFQSRRPNTSFCFLDIRSPGLGDTAMYLCATASGVWETQYFGPGTRLLVL.

The rearrangement uses TRBV5-1 and TRBJ2-5, with 13 bases fitting TRBD2. Germline trimming cut 4 bases from V and 5 bases from J; bases unmatched to any gene: 5. CDR1 SGHRS and CDR2 YFSETQ come from the germline V gene. There are 15 residues in the CDR3. The CDR3 loop is CASSPGLAGWETQYF. CDR3 bases: TGCGCCAGCAGCCCGGGACTAGCGGGGTGGGAGACCCAGTACTTC.

The chain employs TRBV11-2 and TRBJ1-3; the match to TRBD1 covers 7 bases. V gave up 3 bases and J gave up 4 bases; unmatched junction bases: 3. The CDR3 consists of 14 residues. Per the germline V gene, CDR1 is SGHAT and CDR2 is FQNNGV. For the CDR3, the DNA is TGTGCCAGCAGCTTTAGGACAGGCGGAAACACCATATATTTT. It yields the protein CASSFRTGGNTIYF.

The gene calls are TRBV6-2 or TRBV6-3 and TRBJ2-7, with 7 bases matching TRBD1. This CDR3 has 16 residues. The germline CDR1 and CDR2 sequences are MNHEY and SVGEGT. V gave up 0 bases and J gave up 2 bases; unmatched junction bases: 7. CDR3 DNA sequence: TGTGCCAGCAGTTACTCAGACAGGGCGAGCCCCTACGAGCAGTACTTC. It yields the protein CASSYSDRASPYEQYF.

A single count supports this clone. The V call is TRBV30, the J call TRBJ2-5, with D maybe TRBD2 (7 bases). V lost 2 bases and J 4 bases, leaving 17 bases between the germline ends. Germline values: CDR1 GTSNPN, CDR2 SVGIG (reference sequence). This CDR3 comprises 15 residues. CDR3 region: CAWSRRGARRETQYF. CDR3 DNA sequence: TGTGCCTGGAGTCGACGGGGGGCCCGCAGAGAGACCCAGTACTTC.

The rearrangement uses TRBV18 and TRBJ1-5, with 7 bases aligning to TRBD1. CDR1 KGHSH and CDR2 LQKENI come from the germline V gene. After removal of 2 bases from V and 2 bases from J, the junction contained 12 bases not matched to a gene. The CDR3 spans 18 residues. Here the CDR3 reads CASSPLGQERQGNQPQHF. CDR3 sequence (DNA): TGTGCCAGCTCACCATTAGGACAGGAACGGCAGGGCAATCAGCCCCAGCATTTT.